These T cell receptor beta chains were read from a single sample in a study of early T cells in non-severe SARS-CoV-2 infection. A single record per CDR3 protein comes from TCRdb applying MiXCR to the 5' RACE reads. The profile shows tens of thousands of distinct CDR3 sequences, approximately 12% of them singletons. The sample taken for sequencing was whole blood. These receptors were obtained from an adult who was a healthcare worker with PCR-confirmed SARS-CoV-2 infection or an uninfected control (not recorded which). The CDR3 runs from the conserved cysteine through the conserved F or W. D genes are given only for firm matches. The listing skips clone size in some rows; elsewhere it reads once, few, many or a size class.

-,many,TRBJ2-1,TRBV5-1,CASSLGQNEQFF,TGCGCCAGCAGCTTGGGTCAGAATGAGCAGTTCTTC
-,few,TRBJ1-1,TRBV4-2,CASSQEFGSSGAEAFF,TGTGCCAGCAGCCAAGAGTTTGGCAGCTCCGGCGCTGAAGCTTTCTTT
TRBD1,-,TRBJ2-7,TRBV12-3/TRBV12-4,CASSTGGSYEQYF,TGTGCCAGCAGTACAGGGGGCTCCTACGAGCAGTACTTC
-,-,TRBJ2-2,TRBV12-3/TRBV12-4,CASSQVRTGELFF,TGTGCCAGCAGTCAAGTCCGGACCGGGGAGCTGTTTTTT
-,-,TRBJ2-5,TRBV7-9,CASSSDRRYQETQYF,TGTGCCAGCAGCTCAGACAGGCGGTACCAAGAGACCCAGTACTTC
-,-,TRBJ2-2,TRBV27,CASSFKGRGLNTGELFF,TGTGCCAGCAGTTTTAAGGGACGGGGGTTGAACACCGGGGAGCTGTTTTTT
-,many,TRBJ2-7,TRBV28,CASRLETLSSEQYF,TGTGCCAGCAGACTAGAGACCCTGAGTTCCGAGCAGTACTTC
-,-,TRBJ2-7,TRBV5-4,CASSLAPSYEQYF,TGTGCCAGCAGCTTGGCCCCATCCTACGAGCAGTACTTC
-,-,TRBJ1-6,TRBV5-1,CASSSWTDSPLHF,TGCGCCAGCAGCTCTTGGACGGATTCACCCCTCCACTTT
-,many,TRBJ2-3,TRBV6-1,CASSAGATDTQYF,TGTGCCAGCAGTGCCGGGGCTACAGATACGCAGTATTTT
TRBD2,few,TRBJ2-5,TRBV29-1,CSVGGRVDQETQYF,TGCAGCGTTGGTGGGAGGGTGGACCAAGAGACCCAGTACTTC
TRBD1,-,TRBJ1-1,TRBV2,CASRGRGPFF,TGTGCCAGCAGGGGCAGGGGGCCTTTCTTT
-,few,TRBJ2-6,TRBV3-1,CASSHYERSANVLTF,TGTGCCAGCAGCCACTACGAACGCTCCGCCAACGTCCTGACTTTC
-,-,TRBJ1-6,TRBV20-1,CSARAEGRGYSPLHF,TGCAGTGCTAGAGCCGAGGGGCGAGGTTATTCACCCCTCCACTTT
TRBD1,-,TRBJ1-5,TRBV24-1,CATSGQGNAQPQHF,TGTGCCACCAGTGGACAGGGTAACGCTCAGCCCCAGCATTTT